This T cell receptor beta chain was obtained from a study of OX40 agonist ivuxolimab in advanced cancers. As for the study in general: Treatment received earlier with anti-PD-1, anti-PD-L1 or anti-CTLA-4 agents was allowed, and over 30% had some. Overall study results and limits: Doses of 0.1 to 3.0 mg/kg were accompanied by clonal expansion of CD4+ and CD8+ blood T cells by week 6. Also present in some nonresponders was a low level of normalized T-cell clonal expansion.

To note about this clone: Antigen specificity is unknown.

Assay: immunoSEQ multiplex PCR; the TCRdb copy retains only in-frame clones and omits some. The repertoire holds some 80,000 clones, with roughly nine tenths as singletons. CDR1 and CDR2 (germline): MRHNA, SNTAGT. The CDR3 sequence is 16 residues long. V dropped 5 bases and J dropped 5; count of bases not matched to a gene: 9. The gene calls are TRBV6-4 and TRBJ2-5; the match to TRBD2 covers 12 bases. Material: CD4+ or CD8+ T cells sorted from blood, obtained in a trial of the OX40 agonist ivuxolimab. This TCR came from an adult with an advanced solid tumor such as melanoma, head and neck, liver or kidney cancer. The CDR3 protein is CASSPSGRARGETQYF. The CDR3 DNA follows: TGTGCCAGCAGTCCTAGCGGGAGGGCCCGGGGTGAGACCCAGTACTTC.